This passage covers 14 T cell receptor beta chains from one sample sequenced in a study of shared clonotypes between healthy human individuals. Using immunoSEQ multiplex PCR, the repertoire was profiled, and TCRdb retains in-frame clones only, with some absent. The repertoire consists of 2 million or so clones, with around 96% occurring once and the leading ten covering about 1.1%. The naive CD8 subset, CD45RO-negative cells positively selected for CCR7, excluded terminally differentiated effector memory CD45RA+ cells. The specimen was naive CD8+ T cells sorted from blood. The origin of the receptors is a young man in good health.

The rearrangement uses TRBV6-5 and TRBJ2-5, with a tentative D call TRBD1 (6 bases). There are 14 residues in the CDR3. The V and J ends lost 1 base and 4 bases respectively, with 10 bases between them. CDR1 and CDR2 from the germline V gene are MNHEY and SVGAGI. The CDR3 sequence: CASSYYQGTETQYF. DNA of the CDR3: TGTGCCAGCAGTTACTATCAGGGGACAGAGACCCAGTACTTC.

V gene TRBV7-2 combines with J gene TRBJ2-3; D uncertain. In germline, CDR1 is SGHTA, CDR2 FQGNSA. CDR3 length: 15 amino acids. Trimming cost V 1 base and J 0 bases, with 8 bases left between them. CDR3 in amino acids: CASSLGSSSTDTQYF. As DNA, the CDR3 is TGTGCCAGCAGCTTAGGCAGTAGCAGCACAGATACGCAGTATTTT.

Worth noting for this clone: Within the sample, other DNA sequences also encode this same CDR3. The chain has TRBV5-1 and TRBJ1-1, with 7 positions matching TRBD1. V was pared by 4 bases and J by 1 base, with 4 bases of the junction left unmatched. This CDR3 has 14 residues. Per germline, CDR1 SGHRS and CDR2 YFSETQ. This CDR3 reads CASSLEGANTEAFF. DNA for the CDR3: TGCGCCAGCAGCCTTGAGGGGGCGAACACTGAAGCTTTCTTT. Based on the CDR3 plus reference TRBV5-1 and TRBJ1-1, the full variable domain is KAGVTQTPRYLIKTRGQQVTLSCSPISGHRSVSWYQQTPGQGLQFLFEYFSETQRNKGNFPGRFSGRQFSNSRSEMNVSTLELGDSALYLCASSLEGANTEAFFGQGTRLTVV.

The count of this clone is one. The chain's CDR3 is CASSYRGQAYEQYF. CDR3 nucleotide sequence: TGTGCCAGTAGTTACAGGGGGCAGGCCTACGAGCAGTACTTC. This chain connects TRBV19 to TRBJ2-7; TRBD1 matches at 9 bases. The CDR3 loop spans 14 amino acids. V shed 5 bases, J shed 2 bases, and the junction held 4 bases outside the gene matches. In germline, CDR1 is LNHDA, CDR2 SQIVND (reference sequence).

This clone is a singleton in its sample. The V call is TRBV7-9, the J call TRBJ2-7; the D gene is possibly TRBD1 (5 bases). Germline CDR1 SEHNR, CDR2 FQNEAQ (reference sequence). Trimming pared 8 bases from V and 5 bases from J, leaving 16 bases between. The CDR3 consists of 13 residues. Here the CDR3 reads CASSEGRAHEQYF. As DNA, the CDR3 is TGTGCCAGCTCCGAAGGCAGGGCTCACGAGCAGTACTTC.

This chain links TRBV13 with TRBJ1-1, with D possibly matching TRBD1 (5 bases). V lost 4 bases, J lost 0 bases, and 12 bases lay in between. CDR1 PRHDT and CDR2 FYEKMQ come from the germline V gene (reference sequence). This CDR3 region has 15 residues. DNA for the CDR3: TGTGCCAGCAGCTCGGAGGGGCCACTGAACACTGAAGCTTTCTTT. Translation gives CASSSEGPLNTEAFF.

The chain links TRBV9 to TRBJ1-1, with D uncertain. Between the trimmed V and J ends, which lost 0 bases and 11 bases, there was a span of 17 bases. Germline CDR1 SGDLS, CDR2 YYNGEE. The CDR3 covers 14 residues. CDR3: CASSVGTVGKAAFF. CDR3 DNA sequence: TGTGCCAGCAGCGTAGGGACGGTGGGTAAGGCTGCTTTCTTT.

About this clone: At the DNA level, this CDR3 is encoded by other sequences in the same sample as well. In DNA form, the CDR3 reads TGTGCCAGCAGTGGGGACAACCAAGAGACCCAGTACTTC. It encodes CASSGDNQETQYF. V usage is TRBV6-5 and J usage is TRBJ2-5; D is possibly TRBD1 (6 bases). The CDR3 length is 13 residues. Germline CDR1 and CDR2: MNHEY and SVGAGI. V shed 5 bases and J shed 0 bases, with 7 bases lying between them.

V gene TRBV11-2 combines with J gene TRBJ2-7; TRBD2 aligns across 11 bases. This CDR3 has 17 amino acids. From germline, CDR1 is SGHAT and CDR2 FQNNGV. The V gene end was trimmed by 3 bases and the J gene end by 4 bases; junction bases not matched to a gene: 11. CDR3 sequence reads: CASSFNLAGGSLYEQYF. The CDR3 bases are TGTGCCAGCAGCTTCAACCTAGCGGGGGGATCCCTTTACGAGCAGTACTTC.

The chain joins TRBV7-9 to TRBJ2-1, with 9 bases that match TRBD1. V gave up 5 bases and J gave up 7 bases; unmatched junction bases: 9. From germline, CDR1 is SEHNR and CDR2 FQNEAQ (reference sequence). The CDR3 contains 15 residues. The CDR3 nucleotides are TGTGCCAGCAGCCGTCAACAGGGGGCGGTTAATGAGCAGTTCTTC. It translates to CASSRQQGAVNEQFF.

The chain recombines TRBV7-2 with TRBJ2-1; 13 bases map to TRBD2. After removal of 5 bases from V and 3 bases from J, the junction contained 13 bases not matched to a gene. CDR3 length: 19 residues. Germline V gene data show CDR1 as SGHTA and CDR2 as FQGNSA. CDR3 sequence: CASSHPTRTSGSHYNEQFF. In nucleotides, the CDR3 is TGTGCCAGCAGCCATCCTACCCGGACTAGCGGGAGTCACTACAATGAGCAGTTCTTC.

This chain uses TRBV27 with TRBJ2-7, with 14 nucleotides matching TRBD2. V shed 0 bases and J 5 bases; nucleotides not matched to a gene: 6. The CDR3 runs 17 residues. Germline lookup yields CDR1 MNHEY and CDR2 SMNVEV (reference sequence). The CDR3 coding sequence is TGTGCCAGCAGTTTATCCGGACTAGCGGGGGGTCCCGACGAGCAGTACTTC. Its translation: CASSLSGLAGGPDEQYF.

This clone was detected once. The J gene is TRBJ1-1, the V gene TRBV28; unclear D gene. V lost 3 bases to trimming and J lost 4 bases, with 24 bases between them. From germline, CDR1 is MDHEN and CDR2 SYDVKM. The CDR3 runs 18 residues. CDR3 loop: CASSLLRGPKLAGTEAFF. For the CDR3, the DNA is TGTGCCAGCAGTTTGCTTCGAGGACCCAAACTGGCCGGCACTGAAGCTTTCTTT.

This chain joins TRBV27 and TRBJ2-7; tentative D call: TRBD2 (7 bases). V lost 5 bases and J 5 bases, leaving 16 bases between the germline ends. Germline V gives CDR1 MNHEY, CDR2 SMNVEV (reference sequence). This CDR3 has 14 residues. The CDR3 bases are TGTGCCAGCAGTACCGGGGGGCCCTTAGACGAGCAGTACTTC. The encoded protein is CASSTGGPLDEQYF.